Each of the 2 T cell receptor beta chains below was sequenced from the same sample in a study of spatial heterogeneity in lung cancer. Time point specified: sample taken at primary tumor resection. TCRdb reprocessed the 5' RACE reads via MiXCR and lists one record per CDR3 protein. The sample carries roughly 8,000 distinct CDR3 sequences, approximately 7.8% recorded once. Study-level findings and limits: Expanded alpha and beta TCR counts within tumors tracked tumor mutation counts.

Their antigens remain unidentified. Sequenced material: lung tumor tissue, taken at surgery. The receptor set was obtained from a male donor with early-stage non-small cell lung cancer.

This clonotype was seen a few times. This beta chain represents an off-target read in a library built for alpha chains; its size is of limited meaning. This chain connects TRBV5-1 to TRBJ2-7, with 10 positions matching TRBD2. CDR1 is SGHRS, CDR2 YFSETQ, per germline. The V and J ends lost 5 bases and 7 bases, in that order; junction bases with no gene match: 9. This CDR3 contains 14 residues. Here the CDR3 reads CASRRAGGPGEQYF. In nucleotides, the CDR3 is TGCGCCAGCAGAAGAGCGGGGGGGCCTGGAGAGCAGTACTTC.

In its sample, this clonotype ranks as medium-sized. This beta chain appears as a stray read in a library generated for alpha chains; its size is not informative. The CDR3 loop reads CASSQEAGGLRETQYF. CDR3 DNA: TGCGCCAGCAGCCAAGAGGCGGGAGGGCTTCGAGAGACCCAGTACTTC. The chain employs TRBV4-3 and TRBJ2-5, with 9 bases aligning to TRBD2. This CDR3 spans 16 amino acids. J lost 4 bases, V lost 0 bases, and 6 bases had no gene match. The germline V gene encodes CDR1 LGHNA and CDR2 YSLEER.